The rows below give T cell receptor beta chains drawn from one sample of a study of blood T cell repertoires in COVID-19. Here immunoSEQ multiplex PCR was the method, and the copy in TCRdb shows in-frame clones only, minus some. The repertoire has 180,000 or so clones, around 80% of them found once; the top ten carry 9.5% to 12%. The source material was PBMCs or T cells enriched from blood (not recorded which). The receptor set was obtained from a man aged 45-65 years who had recovered from COVID-19. Both conserved end residues are trimmed from each CDR3.

CDR3 protein,J gene,V gene
ASSLDRVPYEQY,TRBJ2-7,TRBV5-4
ASSPTGHQPQH,TRBJ1-5,TRBV18
ASSRVTGNTGELF,TRBJ2-2,TRBV14
ASSQGRQGPQY,TRBJ2-7,TRBV3-1/TRBV3-2
ASSFQGWNSPLH,TRBJ1-6,TRBV27
ASSLNGGTEAF,TRBJ1-1,TRBV5-1
ASSLSQGDDGYT,TRBJ1-2,TRBV7-2
ASSQVGTGATGELF,TRBJ2-2,TRBV4-1
ASSLPGLAGGRTDTQY,TRBJ2-3,TRBV5-6
ASSPRGRDQPQH,TRBJ1-5,TRBV6-2/TRBV6-3
ASSLAPGLGGYT,TRBJ1-2,TRBV5-1
AWSRGNQPQH,TRBJ1-5,TRBV30
ASSRIPGLAGAYEQY,TRBJ2-7,TRBV19
ASSQDWGQNQPQH,TRBJ1-5,TRBV3-1/TRBV3-2
ASSPRGTASNQPQH,TRBJ1-5,TRBV27
ASSERQGVYEQY,TRBJ2-7,TRBV25-1
ATSSRTGRNSPLH,TRBJ1-6,TRBV15
SASSLAGSSYEQY,TRBJ2-7,TRBV20-1
AVSQGADTQY,TRBJ2-3,TRBV6-6
ASTRASLYNEQF,TRBJ2-1,TRBV2
ASSPSRMGAPPDTQY,TRBJ2-3,TRBV6-2/TRBV6-3
ASSHAQASGTQY,TRBJ2-3,TRBV3-1/TRBV3-2
ASTTNPGARGELF,TRBJ2-2,TRBV5-1
ASSIVAGGNEQF,TRBJ2-1,TRBV19
ASMKDRGEETQY,TRBJ2-5,TRBV2
SSRQGSRDEQF,TRBJ2-1,TRBV29-1
ASSPLGGEAF,TRBJ1-1,TRBV18
ASSTPKGPEGTEAF,TRBJ1-1,TRBV19
ASSPSGQQNEKLF,TRBJ1-4,TRBV18
ASSLGRGAAYEQY,TRBJ2-7,TRBV11-2
ASNTGTSGGPNTGELF,TRBJ2-2,TRBV5-1
ASSYGTGAYEQY,TRBJ2-7,TRBV6-5
ASSQQTGAYEQY,TRBJ2-7,TRBV4-2
ASSPTRSGGHFQPQH,TRBJ1-5,TRBV27
ASGVGTGRGTYEQY,TRBJ2-7,TRBV27